This T cell receptor beta chain was captured by sequencing in a study of T-cell reconstitution after alpha-beta-depleted transplantation in children. Whole-study results and caveats: Reports say that about two months after transplant, the alpha-beta T cells came out of several hundred graft clones that had expanded.

Germline V gene lookup returns CDR1 MNHEY and CDR2 SMNVEV (reference sequence). There are 14 residues in the CDR3. Trimming took 4 bases from V and 4 from J, leaving 11 bases between them. This clonotype showed up just a few times. The antigen remains undetermined. Unique molecular identifiers were incorporated when the TCRbeta library was constructed. TCRdb re-derived calls from the PCR reads in MiXCR, one entry per CDR3 protein. The sample lists roughly 490,000 distinct CDR3 sequences; over 10% were seen once. The specimen was PBMCs, mostly from graft donor cells, collected 180 days after TCRalphabeta/CD19-depleted stem cell transplant. The gene calls are TRBV27 and TRBJ2-1, with D unclear. The source of this sequence is a female patient aged 2 to 10 who had a stem cell transplant for aplastic anemia, so the T cells may come from the graft donor. CDR3 DNA sequence: TGTGCCAGCAGTTCCTCTCCCAGTTACAATGAGCAGTTCTTC. This sequence encodes CASSSSPSYNEQFF.